The next 25 T cell receptor beta chains were all read from a single sample in a study of cytomegalovirus exposure and HLA in healthy donors. Use of 60 Vbeta and 13 Jbeta primers characterized the PCR. The table came from immunoSEQ multiplex PCR; TCRdb's copy has only in-frame clones and leaves some out. The data show about 70,000 clones, 60% to 80% seen once. Specimen: PBMCs. These receptor sequences come from a girl aged 10-17 years in good health and CMV-seropositive.

This clone occurred once. The chain employs TRBV7-9 and TRBJ2-3, with 7 nucleotides matching TRBD2. This CDR3 is 15 amino acids long. V shed 3 bases, J shed 0 bases, and the junction held 3 bases outside the gene matches. CDR1 SEHNR and CDR2 FQNEAQ come from the germline V gene (reference sequence). The chain's CDR3 is CASSLVGRSTDTQYF. The CDR3 nucleotides are TGTGCCAGCAGCTTGGTCGGGAGGAGCACAGATACGCAGTATTTT.

The chain carries TRBV2 and TRBJ1-6; D is unresolved. The CDR3 contains 17 residues. V was pared by 2 bases and J by 9 bases, with 20 bases between. The germline CDR1 and CDR2 sequences are SNHLY and FYNNEI. CDR3 sequence: CASSERAFEGSGSPLHF. In DNA form, the CDR3 reads TGTGCCAGCAGTGAAAGAGCGTTTGAAGGTAGCGGTTCACCCCTCCACTTT.

The chain is built from TRBV29-1 and TRBJ2-7; 8 nucleotides agree with TRBD2. Trimming removed 6 bases from V and 0 bases from J; junction bases left unmatched: 10. The CDR3 extends over 15 amino acids. Looked up from germline, CDR1 is SQVTM and CDR2 is ANQGSEA. CDR3 in DNA: TGCAGCGTAACTCTTAGCGGGGCAAGCTCCTACGAGCAGTACTTC. Translation gives CSVTLSGASSYEQYF.

The CDR3, as DNA: TGTGCCTGGAGTGCAGGGGAATATGGCTACACCTTC. Translating it yields CAWSAGEYGYTF. V is TRBV30 and J is TRBJ1-2; D might be TRBD1 (6 bases). V lost 1 base and J lost 5, with 8 bases in between. Germline-derived CDR1 and CDR2 are GTSNPN and SVGIG (reference sequence). The CDR3 consists of 12 residues.

This chain connects TRBV28 to TRBJ1-1; D perhaps matches TRBD1 (5 bases). Germline V gene data show CDR1 as MDHEN and CDR2 as SYDVKM. Trimming stripped 3 bases from V and 2 bases from J, with 13 bases between. The CDR3 sequence is 15 residues long. The CDR3 sequence: CASSLGRGVNTEAFF. As DNA, the CDR3 is TGTGCCAGCAGTTTGGGACGGGGGGTCAACACTGAAGCTTTCTTT.

The rearrangement links TRBV28 to TRBJ2-1, with a tentative D call TRBD1 (6 bases). The length of the CDR3 is 15 residues. Germline lookup yields CDR1 MDHEN and CDR2 SYDVKM. Trimming cost V 6 bases and J 0 bases, with 12 bases left between them. The CDR3 reads CASRPGHNSYNEQFF. Written as DNA, the CDR3 is TGTGCCAGCAGGCCGGGACACAACTCCTACAATGAGCAGTTCTTC.

This chain links TRBV18 with TRBJ1-2, with D possibly being TRBD1 (6 bases). Trimming removed 3 bases at V and 4 bases at J, with 9 bases between. The CDR3 contains 13 residues. Germline V lookup: CDR1 KGHSH, CDR2 LQKENI. The CDR3 loop is CASSPDSTYGYTF. In nucleotides, the CDR3 is TGTGCCAGCTCACCGGACAGTACCTATGGCTACACCTTC.

This chain joins TRBV29-1 and TRBJ2-7; 10 nucleotides match TRBD1. J was trimmed by 2 bases and V by 6 bases; bases with no gene match: 16. The V gene's germline CDR1 is SQVTM and CDR2 ANQGSEA. The CDR3 is 17 residues long. This chain's CDR3 is CSVGDRGGGSGTYEQYF. The CDR3 nucleotides read TGCAGCGTGGGGGACAGGGGAGGAGGTAGCGGAACCTACGAGCAGTACTTC.

The chain couples TRBV30 to TRBJ1-3, with 7 positions matching TRBD1. CDR3 length: 12 residues. The V gene's germline CDR1 is GTSNPN and CDR2 SVGIG (reference sequence). J lost 7 bases, V lost 2 bases, and 2 bases had no gene match. CDR3 nucleotide sequence: TGTGCCTGGAGTTCAGGGGGGAACACCATATATTTT. Protein product: CAWSSGGNTIYF.

The chain couples TRBV4-1 to TRBJ1-1, with D perhaps matching TRBD1 (5 bases). This CDR3 comprises 15 residues. Trimming removed 3 bases from V and 1 base from J, with 12 bases in between. Germline V CDR1 and CDR2: MGHRA, YSYEKL. The CDR3 sequence: CASSQATVGNTEAFF. The CDR3 DNA is TGCGCCAGCAGCCAGGCGACAGTTGGGAACACTGAAGCTTTCTTT.

This chain connects TRBV21-1 to TRBJ1-1. TRBV21-1 is a listed pseudogene. The CDR3 loop spans 17 amino acids. CDR3 sequence (DNA): TGTGCCAGCAGCAGATGGACTCCTATAACGGTGGACACTGAAGCTTTCTTT. Its protein product is CASSRWTPITVDTEAFF.

This chain uses TRBV30 with TRBJ2-7, with 9 bases identical to TRBD1. Germline-derived CDR1 and CDR2 are GTSNPN and SVGIG (reference sequence). The CDR3 is 13 amino acids. The V segment lost 2 bases and the J segment 3 bases; nucleotides outside the gene matches: 2. CDR3 bases: TGTGCCTGGAGTCGACAGGGGGTCTACGAGCAGTACTTC. Encoded protein: CAWSRQGVYEQYF.

V usage is TRBV30 and J usage is TRBJ1-6, with D perhaps matching TRBD1 (5 bases). Germline V gives CDR1 GTSNPN, CDR2 SVGIG (reference sequence). V lost 2 bases and J lost 10, with 12 bases in between. The CDR3 sequence is 13 residues long. CDR3 residues: CAWSPTVESPLHF. The CDR3 coding sequence is TGTGCCTGGAGTCCGACAGTTGAGTCACCCCTCCACTTT.

This chain joins TRBV15 and TRBJ2-6, with 7 bases matching TRBD1. This CDR3 spans 15 amino acids. V was pared by 5 bases and J by 7 bases, with 8 bases of the junction left unmatched. Germline CDR1 is LNHNV and CDR2 is YYDKDF (reference sequence). The CDR3 DNA sequence: TGTGCCACCAGCGGACCGGGACAGAGTGCCAACGTCCTGACTTTC. This translates into CATSGPGQSANVLTF.

The chain uses TRBV5-1 and TRBJ2-7; TRBD1 agrees at 9 bases. V gave up 4 bases and J gave up 5 bases; unmatched junction bases: 13. The germline V gene encodes CDR1 SGHRS and CDR2 YFSETQ. CDR3 length: 16 residues. DNA for the CDR3: TGCGCCAGCAGCCCCGCCGGGACAGGGTCACCCAACGAGCAGTACTTC. This translates into CASSPAGTGSPNEQYF.

The chain uses TRBV5-1 and TRBJ2-7; tentatively, D is TRBD1 (7 bases). V lost 4 bases to trimming and J lost 3 bases, with 14 bases between them. The length of the CDR3 is 14 residues. Germline V gives CDR1 SGHRS, CDR2 YFSETQ. DNA of the CDR3: TGCGCCAGCAGCCAACCTCAGGGGGGCTACGAGCAGTACTTC. It encodes CASSQPQGGYEQYF.

This clone was detected only once. The chain joins TRBV9 to TRBJ1-1; tentative D call: TRBD1 (5 bases). Per the germline V gene, CDR1 is SGDLS and CDR2 is YYNGEE. Trimming left V 0 bases short and J 13 bases short, with 19 bases between. The CDR3 spans 14 residues. Here the CDR3 DNA reads TGTGCCAGCAGCGTAGGAACGCGCCGTGACAGTAGTTTCTTT. Amino acid sequence: CASSVGTRRDSSFF. The full variable domain, rest sourced from reference TRBV9 and TRBJ1-1, is DSGVTQTPKHLITATGQRVTLRCSPRSGDLSVYWYQQSLDQGLQFLIQYYNGEERAKGNILERFSAQQFPDLHSELNLSSLELGDSALYFCASSVGTRRDSSFFGQGTRLTVV.

The V and J genes are TRBV18 and TRBJ2-1; possible D gene TRBD1, 5 bases. Germline V gene data show CDR1 as KGHSH and CDR2 as LQKENI. Trimming stripped 3 bases from V and 4 bases from J, with 10 bases between. The CDR3 totals 14 residues. DNA for the CDR3: TGTGCCAGCTCACCCCAGACAGCTTACAATGAGCAGTTCTTC. It translates to CASSPQTAYNEQFF. Based on the CDR3 plus reference TRBV18 and TRBJ2-1, the full variable domain is NAGVMQNPRHLVRRRGQEARLRCSPMKGHSHVYWYRQLPEEGLKFMVYLQKENIIDESGMPKERFSAEFPKEGPSILRIQQVVRGDSAAYFCASSPQTAYNEQFFGPGTRLTVL.

The gene calls are TRBV18 and TRBJ1-2, with D tentatively TRBD1 (6 bases). This CDR3 comprises 16 residues. Germline CDR1 is KGHSH and CDR2 is LQKENI. The germline V and J ends were trimmed by 6 bases and 4 bases, with 21 bases remaining between them. The CDR3 loop is CASSPTVRQEPYGYTF. DNA for the CDR3: TGTGCCAGCTCCCCTACCGTCCGACAGGAGCCCTATGGCTACACCTTC.

The V call is TRBV9, the J call TRBJ2-1; 7 positions agree with TRBD2. CDR3 size: 16 residues. CDR1 SGDLS and CDR2 YYNGEE come from the germline V gene. V was clipped by 0 bases and J by 4 bases; unmatched bases: 7. This CDR3 is CASSVGVGRKYNEQFF. Here the CDR3 DNA reads TGTGCCAGCAGCGTAGGGGTCGGGAGGAAGTACAATGAGCAGTTCTTC.

This clone has only a few counts. One end of the junction is discordant with germline, which a read error may explain. The chain joins TRBV7-7 to TRBJ2-7; TRBD1 matches 9 bases. Germline assignment: CDR1 SSHAT and CDR2 FNYEAQ (reference sequence). This CDR3 contains 14 residues. The CDR3 region has the DNA TGTGCTAGCAGCCCCGGGACAGGGAAAGGCGAGCAGTACTTC. Translation gives CASSPGTGKGEQYF.

V gene TRBV30 combines with J gene TRBJ1-5; tentatively, D is TRBD1 (5 bases). CDR1 is GTSNPN, CDR2 SVGIG, per germline (reference sequence). V lost 4 bases to trimming and J lost 7 bases, with 14 bases between them. CDR3 length: 13 amino acids. The CDR3 DNA reads TGTGCCTGGACCCACGGGTGGGGCCAGCCCCAGCATTTT. This codes for CAWTHGWGQPQHF.

The chain couples TRBV10-3 to TRBJ1-2, with D possibly being TRBD1 (5 bases). The germline V and J ends were trimmed by 0 bases and 8 bases, with 10 bases remaining between them. CDR1 and CDR2 (germline): ENHRY, SYGVKD. The CDR3 runs to 13 residues. The CDR3 region is CAISESGQGGYTF. In DNA, the CDR3 is TGTGCCATCAGTGAGTCTGGGCAGGGAGGCTACACCTTC.

The V gene is TRBV28, the J gene TRBJ1-2; D remains unclear. Trimming cost V 11 bases and J 6 bases, with 16 bases left between them. The length of the CDR3 is 12 residues. Per germline, CDR1 MDHEN and CDR2 SYDVKM. CDR3 in DNA: TGTGCCTACCGCCCGCCGGGGAATGGCTACACCTTC. This sequence encodes CAYRPPGNGYTF.

The V call is TRBV4-3, the J call TRBJ2-1, with 10 nucleotides matching TRBD1. Germline CDR1 reads LGHNA; CDR2 reads YSLEER. With V trimmed by 4 bases and J by 2 bases, 2 bases remained unmatched. This CDR3 is built from 15 residues. CDR3: CASSPDRGPYNEQFF. The CDR3 DNA follows: TGCGCCAGCAGCCCCGACAGGGGGCCCTACAATGAGCAGTTCTTC.